Below are 19 T cell receptor beta chains sequenced from a single sample in a study of blood T cells in healthy people across ages. A J-beta primer mix and a sample-barcoded 5' primer were used in a second PCR of roughly 7 to 12 cycles. TCRdb re-called the 5' RACE reads with MiXCR, one entry per CDR3 protein. Seen here are some 1,800,000 distinct CDR3 sequences, about 39% observed once, and the top ten hold under 25%. The source material was blood. All receptors derive from a human donor in good health.

The table lists this clonotype with a few counts. The V and J genes are TRBV12-3 or TRBV12-4 and TRBJ2-7, with D perhaps TRBD1 (6 bases). Trimming left V 3 bases short and J 5 bases short, with 14 bases between. The CDR3 has 14 residues. CDR3 nucleotides: TGTGCCAGCAGTTTGGCAGGGGTAAACCACGAGCAGTACTTC. It codes for CASSLAGVNHEQYF.

The chain joins TRBV11-2 to TRBJ2-5, with 13 bases matching TRBD2. The germline gives CDR1 SGHAT, CDR2 FQNNGV. This CDR3 contains 17 residues. The V gene end was trimmed by 1 base and the J gene end by 2 bases; junction bases not matched to a gene: 4. The CDR3 sequence is CASSLGLAGGRQETQYF. The DNA of the CDR3 is TGTGCCAGCAGCTTAGGACTAGCGGGGGGCAGGCAAGAGACCCAGTACTTC.

The rearrangement links TRBV30 to TRBJ2-7, with unresolved D. The V and J ends lost 1 base and 5 bases respectively, with 15 bases between them. CDR3 length: 14 amino acids. Germline values: CDR1 GTSNPN, CDR2 SVGIG (reference sequence). CDR3 sequence (DNA): TGTGCCTGGAGTGAGGTCCGGGTACGAGACGAGCAGTACTTC. This gives the protein CAWSEVRVRDEQYF. Drawing the rest from reference TRBV30 and TRBJ2-7, the complete variable domain is SQTIHQWPATLVQPVGSPLSLECTVEGTSNPNLYWYRQAAGRGLQLLFYSVGIGQISSEVPQNLSASRPQDRQFILSSKKLLLSDSGFYLCAWSEVRVRDEQYFGPGTRLTVT.

As to this clonotype: A read error is possible here, since a much larger clone lies one base away. The chain combines TRBV20-1 with TRBJ2-5; D is possibly TRBD2 (5 bases). The germline gives CDR1 DFQATT, CDR2 SNEGSKA (reference sequence). The CDR3 has 16 residues. The germline V and J ends were trimmed by 4 bases and 5 bases, with 23 bases remaining between them. CDR3 amino acids: CSAKRTVEARRETQYF. CDR3 DNA: TGCAGTGCTAAGCGGACGGTTGAGGCAAGGAGGGAGACCCAGTACTTC.

The sample holds a few counts of this clonotype. The rearrangement uses TRBV7-2 and TRBJ2-2, with unresolved D. Germline V gene data show CDR1 as SGHTA and CDR2 as FQGNSA. This CDR3 is built from 15 residues. The V and J ends lost 5 bases and 7 bases respectively, with 17 bases between them. The CDR3 DNA is TGTGCCAGCAGCCGCTTAAATCCCGGAGTCGGGGAGCTGTTTTTT. Translated, it gives CASSRLNPGVGELFF. Full variable domain (missing parts from reference TRBV7-2 and TRBJ2-2): GAGVSQSPSNKVTEKGKDVELRCDPISGHTALYWYRQSLGQGLEFLIYFQGNSAPDKSGLPSDRFSAERTGGSVSTLTIQRTQQEDSAVYLCASSRLNPGVGELFFGEGSRLTVL.

This clonotype was observed a few times. The rearrangement joins TRBV7-2 to TRBJ1-2, with a tentative D call TRBD1 (5 bases). Deletions cut 4 bases from V and 4 bases from J, with 10 bases between. The germline CDR1 and CDR2 sequences are SGHTA and FQGNSA. This CDR3 contains 13 residues. The CDR3 nucleotides read TGTGCCAGCAGCTCTCAGGGTGTCTATGGCTACACCTTC. It yields the protein CASSSQGVYGYTF.

The V and J genes are TRBV20-1 and TRBJ2-1; D is undetermined. Per the germline V gene, CDR1 is DFQATT and CDR2 is SNEGSKA (reference sequence). This CDR3 contains 15 residues. Trimming left V 2 bases short and J 4 bases short, with 15 bases between. The chain's CDR3 is CSARPRPAPYNEQFF. As DNA, the CDR3 is TGCAGTGCTAGACCTAGGCCGGCTCCATACAATGAGCAGTTCTTC.

This chain joins TRBV11-3 and TRBJ2-5; the D call may be TRBD1 or TRBD2 (5 bases each). Germline V gives CDR1 SGHNT, CDR2 YENEEA. The V end was cut by 3 bases, the J end by 5 bases, with 19 bases between. CDR3 length equals 16 residues. This CDR3 is CASSLGPSLGGETQYF. Written as DNA, the CDR3 is TGTGCCAGCAGCTTGGGCCCCTCCCTTGGGGGTGAGACCCAGTACTTC.

The rearrangement uses TRBV7-4 and TRBJ2-5; 9 positions agree with TRBD1. The tail of the sequence fits TRBJ2-7 better, so the J call may be wrong. There are 14 residues in the CDR3. Germline V gene sequence: CDR1 SGHVT, CDR2 SQSDAQ. The CDR3 is CASSWDRVGDEQYV. The CDR3 nucleotides are TGTGCCAGCAGTTGGGACAGGGTGGGGGACGAGCAGTACGTC.

The chain uses TRBV7-9 and TRBJ1-1, with unresolved D. The CDR3 totals 15 residues. Trimming shortened V by 1 base and J by 1 base, and 10 bases separated the two germline ends. Germline CDR1 is SEHNR and CDR2 is FQNEAQ (reference sequence). The CDR3 is CASSLGEQTNTEAFF. CDR3 in DNA: TGTGCCAGCAGCTTAGGGGAGCAAACGAACACTGAAGCTTTCTTT. The full variable domain, its missing parts supplied by reference TRBV7-9 and TRBJ1-1, is DTGVSQNPRHKITKRGQNVTFRCDPISEHNRLYWYRQTLGQGPEFLTYFQNEAQLEKSRLLSDRFSAERPKGSFSTLEIQRTEQGDSAMYLCASSLGEQTNTEAFFGQGTRLTVV.

This clonotype occurred many times. The chain joins TRBV12-3 or TRBV12-4 to TRBJ2-1, with D tentatively TRBD2 (6 bases). V shed 4 bases and J shed 7 bases, with 8 bases lying between them. CDR3 length: 12 residues. CDR3 protein: CASSWGDNEQFF. As DNA, the CDR3 is TGTGCCAGCAGTTGGGGGGATAATGAGCAGTTCTTC.

As to this clonotype: Lacking the conserved final phenylalanine or tryptophan, this CDR3 likely reflects a read error. The chain joins TRBV11-2 to TRBJ1-2; the D is unclear. Deletions cut 1 base from V and 5 bases from J, with 2 bases between. Germline-derived CDR1 and CDR2 are SGHAT and FQNNGV. This CDR3 has 11 residues. This CDR3 is CASSLGYGYTV. The DNA of the CDR3 is TGTGCCAGCAGCTTAGGGTATGGCTACACCGTC.

The sample holds one count of this clonotype. The J gene is TRBJ2-3, the V gene TRBV3-1; TRBD1 matches at 7 bases. Germline CDR1 LGHDT, CDR2 YNNKEL (reference sequence). V shed 7 bases, J shed 4 bases, and the junction held 2 bases outside the gene matches. The CDR3 loop spans 12 amino acids. CDR3 nucleotides: TGTGCCAGCAAGGGGGCCTCAGATACGCAGTATTTT. Protein sequence: CASKGASDTQYF.

This clonotype was observed a few times. This chain links TRBV7-2 with TRBJ2-1, with D maybe TRBD2 (6 bases). V lost 8 bases, J lost 4 bases, and 12 bases lay in between. This CDR3 spans 13 amino acids. Germline V gene sequence: CDR1 SGHTA, CDR2 FQGNSA. The CDR3 protein is CASSGRPYNEQFF. CDR3 nucleotide sequence: TGTGCCAGCTCTGGGAGGCCATACAATGAGCAGTTCTTC. Filled out from reference TRBV7-2 and TRBJ2-1, the complete variable domain reads GAGVSQSPSNKVTEKGKDVELRCDPISGHTALYWYRQSLGQGLEFLIYFQGNSAPDKSGLPSDRFSAERTGGSVSTLTIQRTQQEDSAVYLCASSGRPYNEQFFGPGTRLTVL.

This clonotype was observed many times. The chain is built from TRBV20-1 and TRBJ2-3; 9 bases are shared with TRBD2. Trimming took 5 bases from V and 0 from J; bases not matched to a gene: 6. Germline-derived CDR1 and CDR2 are DFQATT and SNEGSKA (reference sequence). The CDR3 covers 15 residues. This CDR3 reads CSASTSGISTDTQYF. CDR3 coding DNA: TGCAGTGCTTCGACTAGCGGAATAAGCACAGATACGCAGTATTTT.

The V call is TRBV20-1, the J call TRBJ1-2; 8 bases align to TRBD1. CDR3 size: 13 residues. Trimming cost V 8 bases and J 10 bases; bases outside gene matches: 15. Germline-derived CDR1 and CDR2 are DFQATT and SNEGSKA (reference sequence). CDR3 bases: TGCAGTCACCGGGACAGGTTAACCCGCTACTACACCTTC. Residues: CSHRDRLTRYYTF.

The chain is built from TRBV20-1 and TRBJ1-2; D remains unclear. V was clipped by 0 bases and J by 4 bases, with 9 bases between them. Germline V CDR1 and CDR2: DFQATT, SNEGSKA (reference sequence). This CDR3 contains 13 residues. The CDR3 sequence: CSARDDPSYGYTF. CDR3 nucleotide sequence: TGCAGTGCTAGAGATGACCCCAGCTATGGCTACACCTTC.

This clonotype was picked up one time. A much larger clone is a single base away; this may be a read error. V and J are TRBV7-2 and TRBJ2-3; no definite D call. This CDR3 is built from 13 residues. From germline, CDR1 is SGHTA and CDR2 FQGNSA. The CDR3, as DNA: TGTGCCGGCAGCTTAGTAATAACAGATACGCAGTATTTT. This encodes CAGSLVITDTQYF.

The rearrangement links TRBV7-9 to TRBJ1-1; D not certain. The V and J ends lost 1 base and 6 bases respectively, with 15 bases between them. There are 15 residues in the CDR3. Germline-derived CDR1 and CDR2 are SEHNR and FQNEAQ (reference sequence). The CDR3 DNA sequence: TGTGCCAGCAGCTTAGGTCCCATAACAACCGCTGAAGCTTTCTTT. It specifies CASSLGPITTAEAFF.